The 9 T cell receptor beta chains below were found in one sample sequenced in a study of graft-versus-host responses after intestinal transplantation. Their cognate antigens are unknown. Profiled with immunoSEQ multiplex PCR; TCRdb holds only in-frame clones, not every one. This table holds tens of thousands of clones, approximately 88% found once. Sequenced material: unstimulated CD4+ T cells sorted from spleen or lymph node cells, taken before transplant. These receptors all come from a human donor who was the organ donor for an intestinal transplant.

The chain employs TRBV28 and TRBJ2-4, with 10 bases that match TRBD1. Germline-derived CDR1 and CDR2 are MDHEN and SYDVKM. The CDR3 loop spans 17 amino acids. Germline trimming cut 8 bases from V and 0 bases from J; bases unmatched to any gene: 10. Here the CDR3 reads CASLRGTGDLAKNIQYF. The CDR3 nucleotides read TGTGCCAGCCTACGGGGGACAGGGGACCTAGCCAAAAACATTCAGTACTTC.

The V call is TRBV6-4, the J call TRBJ2-1, with TRBD2 matching over 12 bases. The CDR3 is 15 residues long. CDR1 is MRHNA and CDR2 is SNTAGT in the germline V gene. V lost 0 bases to trimming and J lost 9 bases; unmatched junction nucleotides: 3. Written as DNA, the CDR3 is TGTGCCAGCAGTGACTCGACTAGCGGGAGAGGTGAGCAGTTCTTC. Translated, it gives CASSDSTSGRGEQFF.

The chain couples TRBV7-9 to TRBJ2-1; D perhaps matches TRBD2 (6 bases). V was clipped by 2 bases and J by 8 bases, with 10 bases between them. There are 13 residues in the CDR3. The V gene's germline CDR1 is SEHNR and CDR2 FQNEAQ (reference sequence). This chain's CDR3 is CASSLWGVDEQFF. CDR3 DNA: TGTGCCAGCAGCTTATGGGGGGTCGATGAGCAGTTCTTC.

This chain links TRBV28 with TRBJ1-2; D is unresolved. The CDR3 is 14 residues long. V was trimmed by 9 bases and J by 4 bases, leaving 18 bases between them. The germline V gene has CDR1 MDHEN and CDR2 SYDVKM. CDR3 protein: CASGRRPRLYGYTF. The CDR3, as DNA: TGTGCCAGTGGAAGGCGCCCCAGACTCTATGGCTACACCTTC.

The chain employs TRBV19 and TRBJ1-4, with TRBD1 matching 12 bases. Germline CDR1 LNHDA, CDR2 SQIVND (reference sequence). V was clipped by 5 bases and J by 7 bases; unmatched bases: 5. This CDR3 has 15 residues. The CDR3 loop reads CASSLGQGAVEKLFF. The CDR3 DNA reads as TGTGCCAGTAGTCTGGGACAGGGGGCGGTTGAAAAACTGTTTTTT.

Here the CDR3 reads CASSVDGGANTGELFF. The CDR3 region has the DNA TGTGCCAGCAGCGTAGATGGGGGGGCGAACACCGGGGAGCTGTTTTTT. The chain couples TRBV9 to TRBJ2-2, with 7 bases matching TRBD2. Germline trimming cut 0 bases from V and 0 bases from J; bases unmatched to any gene: 2. The CDR3 is 16 residues long. Germline CDR1 and CDR2: SGDLS and YYNGEE.

This rearrangement joins TRBV7-2 to TRBJ2-7; 9 nucleotides line up with TRBD2. Germline-derived CDR1 and CDR2 are SGHTA and FQGNSA. The CDR3 consists of 15 residues. J lost 2 bases, V lost 5 bases, and 7 bases had no gene match. The CDR3 region is CASSHTSGQAYEQYF. As DNA, the CDR3 is TGTGCCAGCAGCCACACTAGCGGGCAGGCCTACGAGCAGTACTTC.

V gene TRBV29-1 combines with J gene TRBJ2-2; no reliable D call. Trimming shortened V by 4 bases and J by 3 bases, and 9 bases separated the two germline ends. CDR3 length equals 13 residues. Germline V lookup: CDR1 SQVTM, CDR2 ANQGSEA. The CDR3 DNA follows: TGCAGCGTTGCGGTCTATTACACCGGGGAGCTGTTTTTT. It specifies CSVAVYYTGELFF.

This rearrangement joins TRBV18 to TRBJ2-1; D is possibly TRBD1 (6 bases). CDR1 and CDR2 (germline): KGHSH, LQKENI. V lost 5 bases, J lost 4 bases, and 15 bases lay in between. The CDR3 sequence is 15 residues long. CDR3 DNA: TGTGCCAGCTCATCCGACAGGTCGGGGTACAATGAGCAGTTCTTC. This codes for CASSSDRSGYNEQFF.